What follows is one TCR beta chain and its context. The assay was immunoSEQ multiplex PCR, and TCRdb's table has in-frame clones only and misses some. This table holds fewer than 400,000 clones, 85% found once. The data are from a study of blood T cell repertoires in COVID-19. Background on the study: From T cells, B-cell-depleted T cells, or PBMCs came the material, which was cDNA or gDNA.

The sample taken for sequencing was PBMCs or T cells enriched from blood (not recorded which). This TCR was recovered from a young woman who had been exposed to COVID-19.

The CDR3 region is CATIAGGPMYEQYF. The CDR3 nucleotides read TGTGCCACCATAGCGGGGGGGCCGATGTACGAGCAGTACTTC. V gene TRBV28 combines with J gene TRBJ2-7; TRBD2 agrees at 11 bases. V shed 10 bases, J shed 4 bases, and the junction held 9 bases outside the gene matches. The length of the CDR3 is 14 residues. Germline V gene lookup returns CDR1 MDHEN and CDR2 SYDVKM. The whole variable domain, remainder taken from reference TRBV28 and TRBJ2-7, is DVKVTQSSRYLVKRTGEKVFLECVQDMDHENMFWYRQDPGLGLRLIYFSYDVKMKEKGDIPEGYSVSREKKERFSLILESASTNQTSMYLCATIAGGPMYEQYFGPGTRLTVT.